These T cell receptor beta chains were read from a single sample in a study of T cells in Graves' hyperthyroidism and ophthalmopathy. From the multiplex PCR reads, TCRdb called clonotypes with MiXCR, one entry per CDR3 protein. The data show around 360,000 distinct CDR3 sequences, 15% seen once. Sequenced material: blood. The receptors derive from a woman aged 55-75 years with Graves' ophthalmopathy. Each CDR3 is given with its conserved first and last residue. D genes are given only for firm matches. Size tells how often a clone was seen (once, few, many) or the class of an expanded clone, and some rows leave it out.

>TRBD1|TRBJ2-5|many|TRBV5-1
CASSSGQGETQYF
TGCGCCAGCAGCTCAGGACAGGGGGAGACCCAGTACTTC
>TRBD1|TRBJ2-5|many|TRBV6-1
CASRKTGGETQYF
TGTGCCAGCAGGAAGACAGGGGGTGAGACCCAGTACTTC
>TRBD2|TRBJ2-3|NA|TRBV4-1
CASSPRDYLTDTQYF
TGCGCCAGCAGCCCCCGGGACTACCTCACAGATACGCAGTATTTT
>NA|TRBJ1-5|few|TRBV19
CASSISSSNQPQHF
TGTGCCAGTAGTATAAGCTCTAGCAATCAGCCCCAGCATTTT
>NA|TRBJ2-3|few|TRBV12-5
CASGLNSDTQYF
TGTGCTAGTGGTTTAAACTCAGATACGCAGTATTTT
>NA|TRBJ2-1|many|TRBV5-1
CASSGTGPLYNEQFF
TGCGCCAGCAGCGGTACAGGGCCCCTCTACAATGAGCAGTTCTTC
>NA|TRBJ1-5|few|TRBV19
CASSSTYNQPQHF
TGTGCCAGTAGTAGTACTTACAATCAGCCCCAGCATTTT
>NA|TRBJ2-3|many|TRBV11-2
CASSLDGRRDTQYF
TGTGCCAGCAGCTTAGACGGGAGACGGGATACGCAGTATTTT
>TRBD1|TRBJ2-5|many|TRBV10-3
CAISAGQIQETQYF
TGTGCCATCAGTGCGGGACAGATACAAGAGACCCAGTACTTC
>NA|TRBJ1-1|NA|TRBV5-4
CASSRGAVNTEAFF
TGTGCCAGCAGCCGTGGGGCCGTGAACACTGAAGCTTTCTTT
>TRBD2|TRBJ2-3|few|TRBV24-1
CATSEPSSGTTDTQYF
TGTGCCACCAGTGAACCCTCTAGCGGGACCACAGATACGCAGTATTTT
>NA|TRBJ2-5|few|TRBV4-1
CASSRPGRQETQYF
TGCGCCAGCAGCCGACCCGGCAGGCAAGAGACCCAGTACTTC
>NA|TRBJ1-5|NA|TRBV27
CASSRRGREPQHF
TGTGCCAGCAGCCGCAGGGGACGGGAGCCCCAGCATTTT
>NA|TRBJ1-2|many|TRBV7-9
CASSLAGPTYGYTF
TGTGCCAGCAGCTTAGCGGGGCCGACCTATGGCTACACCTTC
>TRBD2|TRBJ2-3|NA|TRBV5-1
CASTTWGGADTQYF
TGCGCCAGCACCACTTGGGGGGGTGCAGATACGCAGTATTTT
>TRBD2|TRBJ2-1|many|TRBV12-3/TRBV12-4
CASHTGTSGSEQFF
TGTGCCAGCCACACCGGGACTAGCGGGAGTGAGCAGTTCTTC
>TRBD1|TRBJ2-1|many|TRBV12-5
CASGLIRQGAKEQFF
TGTGCTAGTGGTTTGATCCGACAGGGGGCCAAGGAGCAGTTCTTC
>NA|TRBJ2-7|many|TRBV6-1
CASSEWVGTYEQYF
TGTGCCAGCAGTGAATGGGTGGGGACCTACGAGCAGTACTTC
>TRBD2|TRBJ2-2|many|TRBV7-9
CASSLSGRASGTGELFF
TGTGCCAGCAGCTTAAGCGGGAGGGCCTCGGGCACCGGGGAGCTGTTTTTT
>TRBD1|TRBJ2-6|many|TRBV12-3/TRBV12-4
CASNTRGFLSGANVLTF
TGTGCCAGCAATACCAGGGGGTTCCTCTCTGGGGCCAACGTCCTGACTTTC
>TRBD1|TRBJ2-5|few|TRBV6-1
CASSEDWAGGETQYF
TGTGCCAGCAGTGAAGACTGGGCAGGGGGCGAGACCCAGTACTTC
>TRBD2|TRBJ2-1|many|TRBV20-1
CSARPLTSGAYNEQFF
TGCAGTGCTAGACCGTTGACTAGCGGGGCCTACAATGAGCAGTTCTTC
>TRBD1|TRBJ1-4|many|TRBV5-1
CASSKGQQATNEKLFF
TGCGCCAGCAGCAAGGGACAGCAAGCAACTAATGAAAAACTGTTTTTT
>NA|TRBJ2-5|NA|TRBV7-9
CANSLDRAGQTQYF
TGTGCCAACAGCTTAGATAGGGCAGGTCAGACCCAGTACTTC
>TRBD2|TRBJ2-1|many|TRBV3-1
CASTPRGGVDNEQFF
TGTGCCAGCACCCCCCGGGGGGGGGTTGACAATGAGCAGTTCTTC
>NA|TRBJ2-5|few|TRBV13
CASSATGTTGGGETQYF
TGTGCCAGCAGCGCGACCGGGACCACAGGGGGGGGAGAGACCCAGTACTTC
>NA|TRBJ2-7|NA|TRBV24-1
CPSVPERALSYEQYF
TGTCCCTCAGTTCCGGAGCGGGCCCTCTCCTACGAGCAGTACTTC
>TRBD2|TRBJ2-1|many|TRBV6-2/TRBV6-3
CASSYSGTSFFNEQFF
TGTGCCAGCAGTTACTCCGGGACTAGCTTCTTCAATGAGCAGTTCTTC
>NA|TRBJ2-6|NA|TRBV14
CASSPQRSGANVLTF
TGTGCCAGCAGCCCGCAACGGTCTGGGGCCAACGTCCTGACTTTC